This TCR beta chain was observed in a study of identical twins. To note about this clonotype: No antigen is known for it.

cDNA molecules carried unique molecular identifiers, and template switching added a universal primer site. Each CDR3 protein gets one entry after TCRdb re-called the 5' RACE reads with MiXCR. The table has around 1.7 million distinct CDR3 sequences, about 31% seen once. Study findings and constraints: Models predicted too little out-of-frame TCR alpha sharing in monozygotic twins. Within cord blood, abundant beta clonotypes carried fewer insertions, but memory repertoires showed no such trend.

This clonotype was obtained from a newborn girl in good health. The sample comprised cord blood.

The CDR3 region has the DNA TGTGCCAGCAGCCTTTTTCATGACAGGTCCTACAATGAGCAGTTCTTC. Translation: CASSLFHDRSYNEQFF. The V gene is TRBV7-2, the J gene TRBJ2-1, with a weak D call TRBD1 (6 bases). The CDR3 covers 16 residues. With 5 bases removed from V and 1 base from J, the gap between germline ends came to 15 bases. Germline V lookup: CDR1 SGHTA, CDR2 FQGNSA.